The T cell receptor (beta chain) under discussion was sequenced for a study of blood T cell repertoires in COVID-19. Sequencing used immunoSEQ multiplex PCR; TCRdb keeps in-frame clones, though not all of them. The table has fewer than 450,000 clones, about 90% seen once; the top ten hold roughly 1%. Sequencing was done on a sample of PBMCs or T cells enriched from blood (not recorded which). The TCR sequence derives from a young woman who had recovered from COVID-19.

The DNA of the CDR3 is TGTGCCAGCAGTTACTCGAGTAACAGCTTTGGCGGCTACACCTTC. Its translation: CASSYSSNSFGGYTF. This chain joins TRBV6-5 and TRBJ1-2; no clear D gene. The CDR3 runs 15 residues. The V end was cut by 0 bases, the J end by 8 bases, with 16 bases between. CDR1 and CDR2 from the germline V gene are MNHEY and SVGAGI.